Below are 20 T cell receptor beta chains sequenced from a single sample in a study of blood T cell repertoires in COVID-19. Assay: immunoSEQ multiplex PCR; the TCRdb copy retains only in-frame clones and omits some. The table has hundreds of thousands of clones, roughly 83% seen once. Source material: peripheral blood. These receptors originate from a man aged 80 or over with acute or convalescent COVID-19.

This chain joins TRBV6-5 and TRBJ1-5; TRBD1 is a possible D gene (6 bases). This CDR3 has 13 residues. Per germline, CDR1 MNHEY and CDR2 SVGAGI. V lost 2 bases and J lost 4, with 6 bases in between. The CDR3 reads CASSYDRNQPQHF. The CDR3 region has the DNA TGTGCCAGCAGTTACGACAGGAATCAGCCCCAGCATTTT.

CDR3 nucleotide sequence: TGTGCCAGCTCCGTAAAGGAGCTCCCGGGAAGAGGCTACACCTTC. Protein product: CASSVKELPGRGYTF. The chain joins TRBV18 to TRBJ1-2; no clear D. Trimming removed 6 bases at V and 8 bases at J, with 22 bases between. The length of the CDR3 is 15 residues. CDR1 is KGHSH, CDR2 LQKENI, per germline.

V usage is TRBV19 and J usage is TRBJ2-7, with 13 bases that match TRBD2. Germline loops: CDR1 LNHDA, CDR2 SQIVND (reference sequence). J was trimmed by 0 bases and V by 6 bases; bases with no gene match: 2. This CDR3 has 15 amino acids. This chain's CDR3 is CASRGLAGNSYEQYF. The CDR3 coding sequence is TGTGCCAGTAGGGGACTAGCGGGGAACTCCTACGAGCAGTACTTC.

The gene calls are TRBV24-1 and TRBJ1-5; TRBD1 aligns across 10 bases. V lost 4 bases to trimming and J lost 2 bases; unmatched junction nucleotides: 13. Germline V gives CDR1 KGHDR, CDR2 SFDVKD. The CDR3 contains 19 residues. The CDR3: CATSEGPRTGGLGNQPQHF. CDR3 DNA: TGTGCCACCAGTGAGGGCCCGCGGACAGGGGGTTTGGGCAATCAGCCCCAGCATTTT.

The chain couples TRBV5-5 to TRBJ2-7; D possibly corresponds to TRBD1 (6 bases). V was cut by 4 bases and J by 3 bases, with 17 bases left in between. There are 15 residues in the CDR3. The germline V gene encodes CDR1 SGHKS and CDR2 YYEKEE (reference sequence). CDR3 nucleotide sequence: TGTGCCAGCAGCCCAGGGGTCGTCAGGGGCTACGAGCAGTACTTC. Translated, it gives CASSPGVVRGYEQYF.

This clone was seen just once. V usage is TRBV24-1 and J usage is TRBJ1-1; 8 bases agree with TRBD1. This CDR3 is built from 15 residues. Germline assignment: CDR1 KGHDR and CDR2 SFDVKD. The V segment lost 4 bases and the J segment 4 bases; nucleotides outside the gene matches: 7. The CDR3 loop is CATSDPNRGSTEAFF. CDR3 bases: TGTGCCACCAGTGACCCGAACAGGGGGAGCACTGAAGCTTTCTTT.

This chain connects TRBV21-1 to TRBJ2-2; the table assigns TRBD2, which was not confirmed against the DNA. TRBV21-1 is an annotated pseudogene. This CDR3 has 16 amino acids. The CDR3 DNA is TGTGCCAGCAGCAAAGACGGGGAGGTACACACCGGGGAGCTGTTTTTT. It encodes CASSKDGEVHTGELFF.

V is TRBV6-1 and J is TRBJ2-1; the match to TRBD2 covers 9 bases. The CDR3 loop spans 19 amino acids. Germline loops: CDR1 MNHNS, CDR2 SASEGT. The ends lost 2 bases at V and 1 base at J; junction bases unmatched: 12. In DNA, the CDR3 is TGTGCCAGCAGTGAACGTACAGCTAGCGGGAAACCTTCCTACAATGAGCAGTTCTTC. Residues: CASSERTASGKPSYNEQFF.

The V gene is TRBV2, the J gene TRBJ1-2; D is uncertain. Germline V CDR1 and CDR2: SNHLY, FYNNEI. The CDR3 extends over 13 amino acids. V was pared by 2 bases and J by 8 bases, with 12 bases between. The CDR3 is CASSENVSGGYTF. The CDR3, as DNA: TGTGCCAGCAGTGAAAACGTCTCTGGCGGCTACACCTTC. Drawing the rest from reference TRBV2 and TRBJ1-2, the complete variable domain is EPEVTQTPSHQVTQMGQEVILRCVPISNHLYFYWYRQILGQKVEFLVSFYNNEISEKSEIFDDQFSVERPDGSNFTLKIRSTKLEDSAMYFCASSENVSGGYTFGSGTRLTVV.

V usage is TRBV2 and J usage is TRBJ2-6; 10 positions agree with TRBD1. The V segment lost 10 bases and the J segment 3 bases; nucleotides outside the gene matches: 9. The CDR3 is made up of 16 amino acids. Germline loops: CDR1 SNHLY, CDR2 FYNNEI. CDR3 nucleotides: TGTGCCACCTACCCGGGACAGGGGAATGGGGCCAACGTCCTGACTTTC. This translates into CATYPGQGNGANVLTF.

This clone appeared once. This sequence joins TRBV4-1 and TRBJ1-6, with 8 bases that match TRBD1. This CDR3 comprises 14 residues. V was pared by 4 bases and J by 15 bases, with 11 bases of the junction left unmatched. Germline V gene lookup returns CDR1 MGHRA and CDR2 YSYEKL. In DNA form, the CDR3 reads TGCGCCAGCAGCCCGGGGACAGGAGTTCGGGACCTCCACTTT. This sequence encodes CASSPGTGVRDLHF.

The genes are TRBV6-5 and TRBJ1-2, with unresolved D. Germline V gene data show CDR1 as MNHEY and CDR2 as SVGAGI. The CDR3 length is 13 residues. V lost 7 bases to trimming and J lost 6 bases, with 15 bases between them. The CDR3 DNA reads TGTGCCAGCACCCGAAGGGAGGCCGATGGCTACACCTTC. This sequence encodes CASTRREADGYTF.

V and J are TRBV5-1 and TRBJ2-3; D not resolved. Germline-derived CDR1 and CDR2 are SGHRS and YFSETQ. The CDR3 totals 14 residues. V shed 7 bases and J shed 0 bases, with 12 bases lying between them. This CDR3 reads CASRYMLSTDTQYF. In nucleotides, the CDR3 is TGCGCCAGCCGCTACATGCTGAGCACAGATACGCAGTATTTT. The whole variable domain, remainder taken from reference TRBV5-1 and TRBJ2-3, is KAGVTQTPRYLIKTRGQQVTLSCSPISGHRSVSWYQQTPGQGLQFLFEYFSETQRNKGNFPGRFSGRQFSNSRSEMNVSTLELGDSALYLCASRYMLSTDTQYFGPGTRLTVL.

The chain carries TRBV24-1 and TRBJ2-6; 7 bases are shared with TRBD1. Germline V gene data show CDR1 as KGHDR and CDR2 as SFDVKD. The ends lost 4 bases at V and 2 bases at J; junction bases unmatched: 4. The CDR3 extends over 16 amino acids. Here the CDR3 DNA reads TGTGCCACCAGTGACCCAGGGGGAGCTGGGGCCAACGTCCTGACTTTC. Protein: CATSDPGGAGANVLTF.

This chain connects TRBV30 to TRBJ1-2; maybe TRBD1 (5 bases). Per the germline V gene, CDR1 is GTSNPN and CDR2 is SVGIG (reference sequence). The CDR3 is 13 residues long. Trimming pared 2 bases from V and 1 base from J, leaving 8 bases between. The CDR3 nucleotides read TGTGCCTGGAGTAGGGACTTTAACTATGGCTACACCTTC. Its translation: CAWSRDFNYGYTF.

The chain uses TRBV7-2 and TRBJ1-1; TRBD1 matches 7 bases. V shed 0 bases and J 0 bases; nucleotides not matched to a gene: 4. Germline CDR1 SGHTA, CDR2 FQGNSA. CDR3 length: 16 residues. CDR3 bases: TGTGCCAGCAGCTTAGCCGGGACAGCCTTGAACACTGAAGCTTTCTTT. Encoded protein: CASSLAGTALNTEAFF.

The chain joins TRBV4-1 to TRBJ1-5; the match to TRBD1 covers 7 bases. Germline V gene sequence: CDR1 MGHRA, CDR2 YSYEKL. V trimming: 3 bases; J trimming: 5 bases; junction bases outside the gene matches: 10. CDR3 length equals 16 residues. CDR3: CASSQSRGMSHQPQHF. In nucleotides, the CDR3 is TGCGCCAGCAGCCAGAGCAGGGGGATGAGTCATCAGCCCCAGCATTTT.

The chain combines TRBV6-7 with TRBJ1-2; D unresolved. TRBV6-7 is designated an ORF whose function remains uncertain. The CDR3 has 13 amino acids. The germline V and J ends were trimmed by 3 bases and 8 bases, with 13 bases remaining between them. The chain's CDR3 is CASSYADAGGYTF. CDR3 DNA: TGTGCCAGCAGTTATGCCGACGCCGGGGGCTACACCTTC.

The V and J genes are TRBV2 and TRBJ1-4; 8 bases align to TRBD1. The V gene's germline CDR1 is SNHLY and CDR2 FYNNEI. The CDR3 is 15 amino acids. The junction had 7 bases not matched to a gene; V was cut back by 5 bases and J by 5 bases. The CDR3 DNA sequence: TGTGCCAGCAGTATGCAGGGGGCGGGGAATGAAAAACTGTTTTTT. Its protein product is CASSMQGAGNEKLFF.

This rearrangement joins TRBV7-9 to TRBJ2-3; D call uncertain. This CDR3 has 15 amino acids. V lost 5 bases and J lost 2, with 14 bases in between. CDR1 SEHNR and CDR2 FQNEAQ come from the germline V gene (reference sequence). The CDR3 bases are TGTGCCAGCAGCCCCCCTGCGGCTTCCACAGATACGCAGTATTTT. Its translation: CASSPPAASTDTQYF.